This TCR beta chain was sequenced in a study of T cell repertoires in cytomegalovirus infection. The CDR3 covers 13 residues. Trimming removed 4 bases from V and 1 base from J, with 5 bases in between. Germline CDR1 is ENHRY and CDR2 is SYGVKD. This clonotype appeared many times. A single record per CDR3 protein comes from TCRdb applying MiXCR to the reads. The sample lists almost 500,000 distinct CDR3 sequences, 11% occurring once. Sequenced input: PBMCs. The V and J genes are TRBV10-3 and TRBJ1-5, with no clear D. The TCR comes from a human donor in good health (CMV status not recorded). Some clones in this sample may be carry-over from other donors' samples. The chain's CDR3 is CAISGRSNQPQHF. CDR3 in DNA: TGTGCCATCAGTGGTAGGAGCAATCAGCCCCAGCATTTT.